One and the same sample provided the 16 T cell receptor beta chains below, sequenced in a study of blood T cells in healthy people across ages. A sample-barcoded 5' primer and a J-beta primer mix were used in a second PCR of roughly 6 to 11 cycles. A single record per CDR3 protein comes from TCRdb applying MiXCR to the 5' RACE reads. This table has over a million distinct CDR3 sequences, 35% to 45% appearing once. The sample taken for sequencing was blood. Every receptor here comes from a woman between 18 and 29 years old in good health.

The chain joins TRBV12-5 to TRBJ1-1, with 9 bases fitting TRBD1. Germline CDR1 reads LGHNT; CDR2 reads FRNRAP. This CDR3 region has 14 residues. Trimming at V came to 5 bases and at J to 11 bases, leaving 12 bases not matched to a gene. DNA of the CDR3: TGTGCTAGTGGTCCACAGCGGACAGGGGAGTTGGCTTTCTTT. Protein sequence: CASGPQRTGELAFF.

The V and J genes are TRBV28 and TRBJ2-3; 7 positions match TRBD2. Trimming at V came to 6 bases and at J to 4 bases, leaving 16 bases not matched to a gene. This CDR3 has 17 amino acids. CDR1 and CDR2 (germline): MDHEN, SYDVKM. CDR3 in amino acids: CASSKPWDYPPADTQYF. The CDR3 DNA reads TGTGCCAGCAGCAAGCCCTGGGACTACCCCCCAGCAGATACGCAGTATTTT.

To note about this clonotype: A much larger clone differs by one base, so this may be a read error. This sequence joins TRBV4-1 and TRBJ2-5, with 7 bases lining up with TRBD1. The germline V gene encodes CDR1 MGHRA and CDR2 YSYEKL. This CDR3 comprises 14 residues. The CDR3 loop is CTSSLWDSQETQYF. Written as DNA, the CDR3 is TGCACCAGCAGCCTGTGGGACAGCCAAGAGACCCAGTACTTC.

This sequence joins TRBV21-1 and TRBJ1-2. TRBV21-1 is annotated as a pseudogene. CDR3 length: 13 residues. The CDR3 region is CASSKEDDYGYTF. The CDR3 coding sequence is TGTGCCAGCAGCAAAGAGGATGACTATGGCTACACCTTC.

The chain carries TRBV6-5 and TRBJ2-3; D remains unclear. In germline, CDR1 is MNHEY, CDR2 SVGAGI. The V end lost 0 bases, the J end lost 2 bases, and 9 bases lay between the germline ends. The CDR3 loop spans 15 amino acids. CDR3 in DNA: TGTGCCAGCAGTTACTCGCGGCACCACACAGATACGCAGTATTTT. It translates to CASSYSRHHTDTQYF.

The J gene is TRBJ1-1, the V gene TRBV4-1, with 9 bases lining up with TRBD1. CDR1 is MGHRA, CDR2 YSYEKL, per germline. V was clipped by 3 bases and J by 3 bases; unmatched bases: 5. The CDR3 contains 15 residues. The CDR3 here is CASSQRDREDTEAFF. CDR3 nucleotide sequence: TGCGCCAGCAGCCAGAGGGACAGGGAGGACACTGAAGCTTTCTTT.

This clonotype was detected only a few times. The genes are TRBV28 and TRBJ2-2; 9 nucleotides match TRBD2. The CDR3 runs 15 residues. After removal of 6 bases from V and 2 bases from J, the junction contained 4 bases not matched to a gene. Germline assignment: CDR1 MDHEN and CDR2 SYDVKM. The CDR3 region has the DNA TGTGCCAGCAGCCCTAGCGGGACAAACACCGGGGAGCTGTTTTTT. Encoded protein: CASSPSGTNTGELFF.

The J gene is TRBJ2-5, the V gene TRBV29-1, with 7 bases fitting TRBD1. With V trimmed by 4 bases and J by 4 bases, 9 bases remained unmatched. The germline CDR1 and CDR2 sequences are SQVTM and ANQGSEA. The CDR3 length is 14 residues. The CDR3 DNA follows: TGCAGCGTTGCCCTTGGGACAGTACGAGAGACCCAGTACTTC. As protein: CSVALGTVRETQYF.

This clonotype showed up just a few times. In nucleotides, the CDR3 is TGTGCCAGCAGCTTAGGCACGGTTGACGAGCAGTACTTC. This codes for CASSLGTVDEQYF. The chain couples TRBV13 to TRBJ2-7; no firm D call. Per germline, CDR1 PRHDT and CDR2 FYEKMQ (reference sequence). The ends were cut back, 0 bases at V and 5 bases at J, with 8 bases in the middle. The CDR3 consists of 13 residues.

This clonotype has a handful of counts. The chain is built from TRBV20-1 and TRBJ1-1; TRBD1 might be the D (6 bases). CDR3 length: 12 residues. Trimming left V 6 bases short and J 6 bases short, with 14 bases between. In germline, CDR1 is DFQATT, CDR2 SNEGSKA (reference sequence). The CDR3 spells CSAYHRAPEAFF. CDR3 bases: TGCAGTGCCTATCACAGGGCACCTGAAGCTTTCTTT.

This clonotype was counted between two and nine times. The CDR3 loop is CASSINRMVNTEAFF. CDR3 DNA: TGTGCCAGCAGCATAAATCGGATGGTGAACACTGAAGCTTTCTTT. The chain recombines TRBV7-2 with TRBJ1-1; D gene unclear. Germline V gene lookup returns CDR1 SGHTA and CDR2 FQGNSA. CDR3 length equals 15 residues. V gave up 5 bases and J gave up 0 bases, with 13 bases separating them.

The chain uses TRBV5-6 and TRBJ2-5; D is unresolved. CDR3 length: 11 residues. In germline, CDR1 is SGHDT, CDR2 YYEEEE. CDR3 DNA sequence: TGTGCAAGAAGCTTGCGGGAGACCCAGTACTTC. Translating gives CARSLRETQYF.

The rearrangement uses TRBV20-1 and TRBJ2-7; 12 bases map to TRBD2. The V segment lost 5 bases and the J segment 0 bases; nucleotides outside the gene matches: 8. Germline CDR1 DFQATT, CDR2 SNEGSKA (reference sequence). The CDR3 loop spans 16 amino acids. The CDR3 sequence: CSAPPGLAGNSYEQYF. In DNA form, the CDR3 reads TGCAGTGCTCCACCCGGACTAGCGGGGAACTCCTACGAGCAGTACTTC.

This clonotype was observed many times. The chain is built from TRBV15 and TRBJ1-5; no definite D call. The V gene's germline CDR1 is LNHNV and CDR2 YYDKDF (reference sequence). The CDR3 has 13 amino acids. The ends were cut back, 5 bases at V and 0 bases at J, with 5 bases in the middle. CDR3 DNA sequence: TGTGCCACCAGCTGGGCTAGCAATCAGCCCCAGCATTTT. The encoded protein is CATSWASNQPQHF.

This clonotype has only a few counts. V usage is TRBV3-1 and J usage is TRBJ2-7, with 9 bases identical to TRBD2. CDR1 and CDR2 from the germline V gene are LGHDT and YNNKEL (reference sequence). This CDR3 has 16 amino acids. The V and J ends lost 4 bases and 0 bases, in that order; junction bases with no gene match: 7. The DNA of the CDR3 is TGTGCCAGCAGCCTAGGTGGACTAGCGAACTCCTACGAGCAGTACTTC. It codes for CASSLGGLANSYEQYF.

The chain uses TRBV4-3 and TRBJ1-5, with D unresolved. Germline-derived CDR1 and CDR2 are LGHNA and YSLEER. The CDR3 has 15 residues. Between the trimmed V and J ends, which lost 0 bases and 5 bases, there was a span of 11 bases. CDR3 loop: CASSQEPLKDQPQHF. DNA for the CDR3: TGCGCCAGCAGCCAAGAGCCCCTTAAGGATCAGCCCCAGCATTTT.